What follows are 21 T cell receptor beta chains derived from one specimen sequenced in a study of T cells in Graves' hyperthyroidism and ophthalmopathy. RNA transcripts gave rise to amplified TCR beta CDR3 regions. RT-PCR in the first round (using the HTBI primer set) targeted the TCR CDR3. Using its own MiXCR run on the multiplex PCR reads, TCRdb lists one record per CDR3 protein. The table has hundreds of thousands of distinct CDR3 sequences, under 15% seen once; the top ten hold 13%. The sequenced sample consisted of blood. The receptor set was obtained from a young man with Graves' ophthalmopathy.

This clonotype occurred many times. This chain uses TRBV13 with TRBJ2-6; the D gene is possibly TRBD1 (6 bases). The CDR3 covers 15 residues. Germline V gene data show CDR1 as PRHDT and CDR2 as FYEKMQ (reference sequence). V was trimmed by 4 bases and J by 3 bases, leaving 10 bases between them. The CDR3 DNA follows: TGTGCCAGCAGCTACAGGGTAGGTGGGGCCAACGTCCTGACTTTC. This sequence encodes CASSYRVGGANVLTF.

In its sample, this clonotype was seen many times. The V call is TRBV10-3, the J call TRBJ2-1; TRBD2 matches 10 bases. Germline-derived CDR1 and CDR2 are ENHRY and SYGVKD. The CDR3 loop spans 18 amino acids. Germline trimming cut 3 bases from V and 0 bases from J; bases unmatched to any gene: 8. CDR3 nucleotide sequence: TGTGCCATCAGTGACTCCCGGACTAGCGGCGTCTCCTACAATGAGCAGTTCTTC. Translating gives CAISDSRTSGVSYNEQFF.

Of note for this clonotype: Being one base from a much bigger clone, this may be a read error. V gene TRBV5-1 combines with J gene TRBJ1-5; TRBD1 agrees at 7 bases. CDR1 SGHRS and CDR2 YFSETQ come from the germline V gene. CDR3 size: 15 residues. V gave up 4 bases and J gave up 3 bases; unmatched junction bases: 7. The CDR3 nucleotides are TGCGCCAGCAGCAGTACGACAGGGAACAATCAGCCCCAGCATTTT. This encodes CASSSTTGNNQPQHF.

This clonotype was found a few times. The genes are TRBV7-9 and TRBJ2-7; TRBD2 matches 8 bases. Losses at the gene ends were 2 bases for V and 0 bases for J; bases not matched to a gene: 6. The germline V gene encodes CDR1 SEHNR and CDR2 FQNEAQ (reference sequence). This CDR3 comprises 16 residues. The CDR3 coding sequence is TGTGCCAGCAGCTTAATTCCAGCGGGGGCCTCCTACGAGCAGTACTTC. It is translated as CASSLIPAGASYEQYF.

This clonotype was counted a few times. This chain uses TRBV20-1 with TRBJ2-5, with 11 bases lining up with TRBD2. This CDR3 is built from 14 residues. Germline CDR1 DFQATT, CDR2 SNEGSKA (reference sequence). V gave up 3 bases and J gave up 4 bases; unmatched junction bases: 4. In nucleotides, the CDR3 is TGCAGTGCTAGGGTAGCGGGGGGGCGAGAGACCCAGTACTTC. Its protein product is CSARVAGGRETQYF.

V is TRBV20-1 and J is TRBJ1-2, with no clear D. With 8 bases removed from V and 7 bases from J, the gap between germline ends came to 14 bases. This CDR3 contains 11 residues. Germline V gene lookup returns CDR1 DFQATT and CDR2 SNEGSKA (reference sequence). CDR3 sequence (DNA): TGCAGTCCCGGGCCCGGCGGTGGCTACACCTTC. This sequence encodes CSPGPGGGYTF.

With regard to this clonotype: One end of the junction is discordant with germline, which a read error may explain. The rearrangement joins TRBV5-1 to TRBJ2-6; TRBD1 agrees at 7 bases. In germline, CDR1 is SGHRS, CDR2 YFSETQ. This CDR3 contains 17 residues. The CDR3 DNA sequence: TGCGTCAGCGGCCGAGGGACAGCACCCTCTGGGGCCAACGTCCTGACTTTC. This sequence encodes CVSGRGTAPSGANVLTF. Full variable domain (remainder filled in from reference TRBV5-1 and TRBJ2-6): KAGVTQTPRYLIKTRGQQVTLSCSPISGHRSVSWYQQTPGQGLQFLFEYFSETQRNKGNFPGRFSGRQFSNSRSEMNVSTLELGDSALYLCVSGRGTAPSGANVLTFGAGSRLTVL.

This clonotype was detected many times. The J gene is TRBJ1-5, the V gene TRBV3-1, with D uncertain. V was cut by 0 bases and J by 5 bases, with 5 bases left in between. CDR3 length equals 13 residues. In germline, CDR1 is LGHDT, CDR2 YNNKEL (reference sequence). DNA for the CDR3: TGTGCCAGCAGCCAAGACCCCTATCAGCCCCAGCATTTT. Translation: CASSQDPYQPQHF.

This clonotype was detected many times. This rearrangement joins TRBV3-1 to TRBJ2-7; no clear D gene. The V end was cut by 1 base, the J end by 2 bases, with 3 bases between. The CDR3 covers 12 residues. Germline-derived CDR1 and CDR2 are LGHDT and YNNKEL (reference sequence). CDR3 DNA sequence: TGTGCCAGCAGCCAAGGGGCCTACGAGCAGTACTTC. Its translation is CASSQGAYEQYF.

This clonotype was observed many times. V usage is TRBV18 and J usage is TRBJ2-5, with 7 bases lining up with TRBD2. J was trimmed by 3 bases and V by 2 bases; bases with no gene match: 3. This CDR3 has 14 residues. In germline, CDR1 is KGHSH, CDR2 LQKENI. The CDR3 loop reads CASSPRLAEETQYF. The CDR3 DNA reads as TGTGCCAGCTCACCAAGACTAGCAGAAGAGACCCAGTACTTC.

This clonotype was counted a few times. V gene TRBV6-5 combines with J gene TRBJ1-1, with D maybe TRBD1 (6 bases). The V end lost 2 bases, the J end lost 0 bases, and 7 bases lay between the germline ends. This CDR3 has 14 amino acids. CDR1 and CDR2 from the germline V gene are MNHEY and SVGAGI. The CDR3 DNA is TGTGCCAGCAGTTACCAGGGGATGAACACTGAAGCTTTCTTT. This sequence encodes CASSYQGMNTEAFF.

This clonotype has just a few counts. The chain's CDR3 is CASKLTGYTGELFF. DNA for the CDR3: TGTGCCAGCAAGCTGACAGGGTACACCGGGGAGCTGTTTTTT. V gene TRBV9 combines with J gene TRBJ2-2, with 7 positions matching TRBD1. The CDR3 has 14 residues. The trim removed 6 bases at V and 3 bases at J, leaving 5 bases unmatched. From germline, CDR1 is SGDLS and CDR2 YYNGEE.

The CDR3 here is CASSLGTGSQNEQFF. The CDR3 DNA reads TGCGCCAGCAGCTTGGGGACAGGGAGTCAGAATGAGCAGTTCTTC. V is TRBV5-1 and J is TRBJ2-1, with 8 bases that match TRBD1. V lost 0 bases to trimming and J lost 7 bases; unmatched junction nucleotides: 6. In germline, CDR1 is SGHRS, CDR2 YFSETQ. The CDR3 has 15 residues.

This clonotype was seen ten or more times. J is TRBJ2-1 and V is TRBV7-6, with 12 bases matching TRBD2. The germline CDR1 and CDR2 sequences are SGHVS and FNYEAQ. The CDR3 covers 15 residues. The trim removed 5 bases at V and 3 bases at J, leaving 2 bases unmatched. CDR3 coding DNA: TGTGCCAGCAGCACACTAGCGGGAGGCTACAATGAGCAGTTCTTC. It codes for CASSTLAGGYNEQFF.

In this sample, this clonotype turned up many times. This sequence joins TRBV7-6 and TRBJ2-5; the match to TRBD2 covers 13 bases. CDR1 and CDR2 (germline): SGHVS, FNYEAQ. This CDR3 contains 15 residues. V trimming: 5 bases; J trimming: 5 bases; junction bases outside the gene matches: 5. In DNA, the CDR3 is TGTGCCAGCAGCACTAGCGGGGGGGCGCGGGAGACCCAGTACTTC. This translates into CASSTSGGARETQYF.

The rearrangement joins TRBV12-3 or TRBV12-4 to TRBJ1-2; 9 nucleotides line up with TRBD1. CDR3 length: 16 amino acids. V lost 4 bases and J lost 3; bases outside the gene matches: 9. CDR3 sequence reads: CASSSGTGTGDYGYTF. The CDR3 DNA reads as TGTGCCAGCAGTTCCGGGACAGGGACTGGGGACTATGGCTACACCTTC.

This clonotype was recorded at least ten times. V usage is TRBV20-1 and J usage is TRBJ2-5, with TRBD1 matching over 8 bases. The V gene's germline CDR1 is DFQATT and CDR2 SNEGSKA (reference sequence). The junction had 3 bases not matched to a gene; V was cut back by 1 base and J by 5 bases. The CDR3 loop spans 13 amino acids. The CDR3 loop reads CSARAGGWETQYF. The DNA of the CDR3 is TGCAGTGCTAGAGCAGGGGGCTGGGAGACCCAGTACTTC.

Many counts were recorded for this clonotype. The genes are TRBV20-1 and TRBJ2-7; D gene uncertain. CDR1 and CDR2 (germline): DFQATT, SNEGSKA (reference sequence). This CDR3 has 13 residues. V was clipped by 1 base and J by 3 bases, with 10 bases between them. The CDR3 sequence: CSARVDTIYEQYF. The CDR3 coding sequence is TGCAGTGCTAGAGTAGACACAATCTACGAGCAGTACTTC.

This clonotype has ten or more counts. The chain has TRBV6-1 and TRBJ1-1, with TRBD1 matching 8 bases. The CDR3 extends over 16 amino acids. Per the germline V gene, CDR1 is MNHNS and CDR2 is SASEGT. The ends lost 5 bases at V and 0 bases at J; junction bases unmatched: 8. DNA of the CDR3: TGTGCCAGCAGTATCTCCCGGGACAGGATGAACACTGAAGCTTTCTTT. Protein sequence: CASSISRDRMNTEAFF.

This clonotype has at least ten counts. The chain joins TRBV7-2 to TRBJ2-1; no firm D call. Germline CDR1 SGHTA, CDR2 FQGNSA. The CDR3 consists of 17 residues. Trimming took off 2 bases at V and 0 bases at J, with 14 bases between the two ends. The CDR3 DNA follows: TGTGCCAGCAGCTTATCTGTTGGCCCCAACTCCTACAATGAGCAGTTCTTC. Amino acid sequence: CASSLSVGPNSYNEQFF. The full variable domain, rest sourced from reference TRBV7-2 and TRBJ2-1, is GAGVSQSPSNKVTEKGKDVELRCDPISGHTALYWYRQSLGQGLEFLIYFQGNSAPDKSGLPSDRFSAERTGGSVSTLTIQRTQQEDSAVYLCASSLSVGPNSYNEQFFGPGTRLTVL.

This clonotype was seen repeatedly, ten times or more. The chain recombines TRBV3-1 with TRBJ2-1; 12 nucleotides align to TRBD2. The CDR3 has 18 amino acids. Germline V gives CDR1 LGHDT, CDR2 YNNKEL (reference sequence). V dropped 0 bases and J dropped 8; count of bases not matched to a gene: 11. The CDR3 protein is CASSQDQETPSGRDEQFF. For the CDR3, the DNA is TGTGCCAGCAGCCAAGATCAGGAGACGCCTAGCGGGAGGGATGAGCAGTTCTTC.